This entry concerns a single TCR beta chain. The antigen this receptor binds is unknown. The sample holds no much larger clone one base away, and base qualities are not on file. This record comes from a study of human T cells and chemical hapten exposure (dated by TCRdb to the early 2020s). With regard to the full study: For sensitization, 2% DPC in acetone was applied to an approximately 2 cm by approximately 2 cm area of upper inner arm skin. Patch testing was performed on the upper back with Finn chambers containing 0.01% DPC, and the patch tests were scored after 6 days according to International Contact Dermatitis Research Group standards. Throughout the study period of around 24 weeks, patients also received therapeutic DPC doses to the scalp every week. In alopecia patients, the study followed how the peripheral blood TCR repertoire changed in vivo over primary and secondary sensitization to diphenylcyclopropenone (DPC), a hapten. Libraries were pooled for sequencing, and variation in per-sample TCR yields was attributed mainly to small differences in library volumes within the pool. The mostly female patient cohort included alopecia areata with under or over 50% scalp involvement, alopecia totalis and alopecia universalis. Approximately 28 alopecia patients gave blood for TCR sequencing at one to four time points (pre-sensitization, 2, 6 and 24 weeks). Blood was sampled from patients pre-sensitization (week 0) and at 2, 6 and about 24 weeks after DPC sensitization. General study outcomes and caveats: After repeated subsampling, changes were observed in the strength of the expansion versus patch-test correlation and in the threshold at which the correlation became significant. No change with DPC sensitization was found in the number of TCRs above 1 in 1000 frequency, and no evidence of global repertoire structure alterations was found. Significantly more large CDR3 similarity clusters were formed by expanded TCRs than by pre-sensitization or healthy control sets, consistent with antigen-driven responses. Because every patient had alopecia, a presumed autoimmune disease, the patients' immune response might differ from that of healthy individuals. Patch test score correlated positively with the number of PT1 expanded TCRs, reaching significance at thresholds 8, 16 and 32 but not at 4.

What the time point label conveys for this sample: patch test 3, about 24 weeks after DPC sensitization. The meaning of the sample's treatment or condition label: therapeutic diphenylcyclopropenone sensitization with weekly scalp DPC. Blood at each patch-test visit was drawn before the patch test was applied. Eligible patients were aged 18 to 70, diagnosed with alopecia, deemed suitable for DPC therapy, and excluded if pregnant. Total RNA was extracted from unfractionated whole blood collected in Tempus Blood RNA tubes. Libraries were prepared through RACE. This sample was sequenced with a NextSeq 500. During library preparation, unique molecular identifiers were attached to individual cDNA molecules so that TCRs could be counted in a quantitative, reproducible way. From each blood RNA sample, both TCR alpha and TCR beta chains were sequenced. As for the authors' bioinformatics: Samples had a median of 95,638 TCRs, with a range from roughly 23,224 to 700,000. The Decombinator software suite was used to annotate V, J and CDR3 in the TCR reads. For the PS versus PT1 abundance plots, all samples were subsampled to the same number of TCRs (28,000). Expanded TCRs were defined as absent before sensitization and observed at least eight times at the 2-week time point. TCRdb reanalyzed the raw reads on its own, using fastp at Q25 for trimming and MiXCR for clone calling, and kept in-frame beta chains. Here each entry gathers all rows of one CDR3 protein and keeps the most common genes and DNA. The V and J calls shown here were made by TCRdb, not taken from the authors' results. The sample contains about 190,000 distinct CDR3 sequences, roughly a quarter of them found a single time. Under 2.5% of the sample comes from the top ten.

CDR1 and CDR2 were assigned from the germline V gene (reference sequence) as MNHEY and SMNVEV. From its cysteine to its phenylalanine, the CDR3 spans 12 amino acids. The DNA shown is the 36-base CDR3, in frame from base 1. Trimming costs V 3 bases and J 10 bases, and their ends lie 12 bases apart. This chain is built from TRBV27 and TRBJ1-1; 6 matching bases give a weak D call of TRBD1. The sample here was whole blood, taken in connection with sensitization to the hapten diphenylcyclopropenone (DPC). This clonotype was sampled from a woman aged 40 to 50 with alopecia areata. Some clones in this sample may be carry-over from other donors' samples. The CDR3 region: CASSFRGRRAFF. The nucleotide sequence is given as TGTGCCAGCAGTTTCCGGGGGCGGAGAGCTTTCTTT.